This T cell receptor beta chain was recorded in a study of cytomegalovirus exposure and HLA in healthy donors. General study points: The classifier, whose performance was assessed in both the original and validation cohorts, reportedly diagnosed cytomegalovirus status with high specificity and sensitivity. The authors listed around 150 TCR beta chains as cytomegalovirus-associated.

The donors were members of the validation cohort, which comprised 120 subjects and was separate from the first cohort of around 700 subjects. This CDR3 has 14 amino acids. Germline V CDR1 and CDR2: SGHAT, FQNNGV. V was clipped by 5 bases and J by 0 bases; unmatched bases: 3. Here immunoSEQ multiplex PCR was the method, and the copy in TCRdb shows in-frame clones only, minus some. This repertoire shows more than 85,000 clones, 70% to 90% found once; its top ten account for 4%. On this clone itself: Its antigen is undetermined.

Sequenced material: PBMCs. The V gene is TRBV11-2, the J gene TRBJ2-7, with TRBD2 identical over 8 bases. The source is a woman under 30 in good health and CMV-seropositive. This chain's CDR3 is CASSAGTSSYEQYF. DNA for the CDR3: TGTGCCAGCAGCGCCGGGACTAGCTCCTACGAGCAGTACTTC.